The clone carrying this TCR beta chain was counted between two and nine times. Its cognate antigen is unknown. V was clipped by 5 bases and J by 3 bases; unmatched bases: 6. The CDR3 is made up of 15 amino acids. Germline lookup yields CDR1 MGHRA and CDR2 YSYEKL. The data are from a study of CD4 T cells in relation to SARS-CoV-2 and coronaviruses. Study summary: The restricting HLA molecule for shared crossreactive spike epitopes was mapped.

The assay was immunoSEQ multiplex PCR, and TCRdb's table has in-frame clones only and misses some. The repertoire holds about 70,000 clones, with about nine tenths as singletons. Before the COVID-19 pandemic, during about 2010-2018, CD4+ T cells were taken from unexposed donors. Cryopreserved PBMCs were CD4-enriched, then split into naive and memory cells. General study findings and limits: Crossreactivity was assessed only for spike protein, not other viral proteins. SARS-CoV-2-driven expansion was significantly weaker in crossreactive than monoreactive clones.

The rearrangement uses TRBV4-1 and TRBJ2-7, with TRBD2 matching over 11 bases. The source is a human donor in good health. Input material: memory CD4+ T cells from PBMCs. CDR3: CASSSGLAALYEQYF. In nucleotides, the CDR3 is TGCGCCAGCAGCTCGGGACTAGCGGCCCTCTACGAGCAGTACTTC.